This entry lists 18 T cell receptor beta chains sequenced from one sample in a study of T cell responses to AZD1222 COVID-19 vaccine. Generated by immunoSEQ multiplex PCR, the TCRdb table keeps only in-frame clones and is missing some. This sample has 200,000 to 250,000 clones, with 90% to 95% found just once. The input for sequencing was peripheral blood, taken on day 0 of MenACWY control vaccination. The source is an adult in good health.

This chain connects TRBV30 to TRBJ1-6, with D possibly being TRBD1 (5 bases). Germline assignment: CDR1 GTSNPN and CDR2 SVGIG (reference sequence). V was cut by 4 bases and J by 10 bases, with 14 bases left in between. The CDR3 is made up of 13 amino acids. The CDR3 DNA reads as TGTGCCTGGACCAGACAGATTACCTCACCCCTCCACTTT. It yields the protein CAWTRQITSPLHF.

J is TRBJ1-6 and V is TRBV28, with D perhaps TRBD1 (5 bases). The ends were cut back, 0 bases at V and 0 bases at J, with 15 bases in the middle. CDR3 length equals 19 residues. The germline V gene encodes CDR1 MDHEN and CDR2 SYDVKM. CDR3 residues: CASSLWEGQASSYNSPLHF. CDR3 DNA: TGTGCCAGCAGTTTATGGGAGGGGCAGGCTAGCTCCTATAATTCACCCCTCCACTTT.

J is TRBJ2-2 and V is TRBV28; D not resolved. The CDR3 loop spans 17 amino acids. Trimming cost V 7 bases and J 4 bases, with 22 bases left between them. Germline V CDR1 and CDR2: MDHEN, SYDVKM. The CDR3 here is CASTLSAHRVSTGELFF. The CDR3 DNA reads as TGTGCCAGCACCTTATCGGCTCATAGGGTTAGCACCGGGGAGCTGTTTTTT.

The J gene is TRBJ1-3, the V gene TRBV5-6; TRBD1 matches at 8 bases. The trim removed 1 base at V and 0 bases at J, leaving 6 bases unmatched. The germline CDR1 and CDR2 sequences are SGHDT and YYEEEE. The CDR3 runs 17 residues. CDR3 sequence: CASSLLGGTGSGNTIYF. The CDR3 DNA reads TGTGCCAGCAGCTTGTTGGGCGGGACAGGCTCTGGAAACACCATATATTTT.

Comments on this clone: At the DNA level, this CDR3 is encoded by other sequences in the same sample as well. The genes are TRBV20-1 and TRBJ1-3; no clear D. The V end lost 0 bases, the J end lost 4 bases, and 1 base lay between the germline ends. Germline V gene data show CDR1 as DFQATT and CDR2 as SNEGSKA (reference sequence). This CDR3 is 11 amino acids long. This CDR3 is CSAREGNTIYF. DNA of the CDR3: TGCAGTGCTAGAGAGGGAAACACCATATATTTT.

This clone was seen a single time. The chain carries TRBV5-8 and TRBJ2-7, with 8 bases lining up with TRBD1. After removal of 4 bases from V and 1 base from J, the junction contained 7 bases not matched to a gene. This CDR3 has 15 amino acids. Per germline, CDR1 SGHTS and CDR2 YDEGEE. CDR3 sequence: CASSRRTGYSYEQYF. The CDR3 region has the DNA TGTGCCAGCAGCCGCAGGACAGGGTATTCCTACGAGCAGTACTTC.

The chain links TRBV7-2 to TRBJ2-1, with 9 nucleotides matching TRBD1. The trim removed 5 bases at V and 4 bases at J, leaving 6 bases unmatched. From germline, CDR1 is SGHTA and CDR2 FQGNSA. The length of the CDR3 is 15 residues. CDR3 loop: CASSTAGQGYNEQFF. The CDR3 region has the DNA TGTGCCAGCAGCACAGCGGGACAGGGATACAATGAGCAGTTCTTC.

V usage is TRBV12-3 or TRBV12-4 and J usage is TRBJ1-6, with 7 bases identical to TRBD1. This CDR3 is 13 amino acids long. The ends lost 5 bases at V and 14 bases at J; junction bases unmatched: 9. CDR3 sequence (DNA): TGTGCCAGCAGTCCTGACAGGGCGATCACCCTCCACTTT. This sequence encodes CASSPDRAITLHF.

The rearrangement uses TRBV6-5 and TRBJ1-2; perhaps TRBD1 as D (6 bases). The CDR3 extends over 12 amino acids. V shed 4 bases and J shed 8 bases, with 11 bases lying between them. Germline CDR1 MNHEY, CDR2 SVGAGI. The DNA of the CDR3 is TGTGCCAGCAGTTCCCCCGGGACAGGCTACACCTTC. Protein product: CASSSPGTGYTF.

The chain recombines TRBV15 with TRBJ1-3; 7 nucleotides align to TRBD1. Germline V gene lookup returns CDR1 LNHNV and CDR2 YYDKDF (reference sequence). V dropped 1 base and J dropped 0; count of bases not matched to a gene: 3. The CDR3 runs 16 residues. The CDR3 DNA reads as TGTGCCACCAGCAGAGGGGGACAGTACTCTGGAAACACCATATATTTT. It codes for CATSRGGQYSGNTIYF. Using reference TRBV15 and TRBJ1-3 for the parts outside the CDR3, the full variable domain is DAMVIQNPRYQVTQFGKPVTLSCSQTLNHNVMYWYQQKSSQAPKLLFHYYDKDFNNEADTPDNFQSRRPNTSFCFLDIRSPGLGDTAMYLCATSRGGQYSGNTIYFGEGSWLTVV.

This chain uses TRBV19 with TRBJ1-5; unclear D gene. V was trimmed by 5 bases and J by 9 bases, leaving 11 bases between them. CDR1 and CDR2 (germline): LNHDA, SQIVND (reference sequence). This CDR3 region has 12 residues. The CDR3 DNA follows: TGTGCCAGTAGTTATGTCCAGGCGCCCCAGCATTTT. This sequence encodes CASSYVQAPQHF.

This clone was seen a single time. CDR3 loop: CASSLLSSGNTIYF. In DNA, the CDR3 is TGCGCCAGCAGCTTGCTGAGCTCTGGAAACACCATATATTTT. The chain joins TRBV5-1 to TRBJ1-3; D not resolved. The CDR3 extends over 14 amino acids. The germline gives CDR1 SGHRS, CDR2 YFSETQ. V lost 1 base and J lost 0, with 5 bases in between.

The chain links TRBV4-3 to TRBJ1-2; D gene unclear. CDR1 LGHNA and CDR2 YSLEER come from the germline V gene. The germline V and J ends were trimmed by 0 bases and 6 bases, with 8 bases remaining between them. The CDR3 covers 13 residues. As DNA, the CDR3 is TGCGCCAGCAGCCAAGATCCCGGGGATGGCTACACCTTC. It yields the protein CASSQDPGDGYTF.

This chain joins TRBV3-1 (or the pseudogene TRBV3-2) and TRBJ2-1, with unresolved D. Deletions cut 2 bases from V and 6 bases from J, with 5 bases between. The CDR3 has 12 residues. Per the germline V gene, CDR1 is LGHDT and CDR2 is YNNKEL (reference sequence). The CDR3 is CASSQSPNEQFF. In DNA, the CDR3 is TGTGCCAGCAGCCAAAGTCCCAATGAGCAGTTCTTC.

Only a few counts were recorded for this clone. The chain employs TRBV2 and TRBJ2-7; a weak D match, TRBD2 (5 bases). The CDR3 has 13 residues. The germline V gene has CDR1 SNHLY and CDR2 FYNNEI. V dropped 6 bases and J dropped 2 bases, with 11 bases sitting between them. Here the CDR3 DNA reads TGTGCCAGCAGGGAGGACGAAACCTACGAGCAGTACTTC. It codes for CASREDETYEQYF.

The chain couples TRBV4-1 to TRBJ2-5, with D perhaps TRBD2 (7 bases). CDR3 length: 18 amino acids. CDR1 MGHRA and CDR2 YSYEKL come from the germline V gene. The V gene lost 1 base and the J gene lost 1 base, with 19 bases spanning the gap. CDR3 in amino acids: CASSQGVWGGRGQETQYF. CDR3 DNA sequence: TGCGCCAGCAGCCAAGGGGTCTGGGGGGGGCGTGGCCAAGAGACCCAGTACTTC.

CDR3 bases: TGTGCCAGCAGCGCGAACCGGGACCCACTGGCCGGGGAGCTGTTTTTT. Translating gives CASSANRDPLAGELFF. The gene calls are TRBV9 and TRBJ2-2; tentatively, D is TRBD1 or TRBD2 (5 bases each). The CDR3 contains 16 residues. Germline CDR1 is SGDLS and CDR2 is YYNGEE. Trimming left V 3 bases short and J 6 bases short, with 18 bases between.

The chain links TRBV5-4 to TRBJ2-4, with D perhaps matching TRBD1 or TRBD2 (5 bases each). The V gene's germline CDR1 is SGHNT and CDR2 YYREEE (reference sequence). Trimming cost V 3 bases and J 6 bases, with 13 bases left between them. This CDR3 is built from 14 residues. CDR3: CASSSRGQINIQYF. CDR3 DNA sequence: TGTGCCAGCAGCTCTCGGGGCCAGATAAACATTCAGTACTTC.